Listed below are T cell receptor beta chains from one sample, sequenced in a study of control samples from healthy donors and cancer patients. The table came from immunoSEQ multiplex PCR; TCRdb's copy has only in-frame clones and leaves some out. The sample consists of tens of thousands of clones, roughly four fifths of them appearing once. The sample was blood. The source is a woman aged 60 to 75 in good health. The conserved cysteine and the conserved F or W are not part of the CDR3 here. A D gene is named only where the DNA matches it firmly.

cdr3_aa	d_call	j_call	v_call
ASSPGGYRTDTQY	.	TRBJ2-3	TRBV3-1/TRBV3-2
ASSSTPGLATDEQY	TRBD2	TRBJ2-7	TRBV5-1
ASSFRNTEAF	.	TRBJ1-1	TRBV19
ASSRMGFPYEQY	.	TRBJ2-7	TRBV3-1/TRBV3-2
ASSLVGVGSNQPQH	.	TRBJ1-5	TRBV7-2
ASSSSNEQF	.	TRBJ2-1	TRBV7-2
ASRGPHYEQF	.	TRBJ2-1	TRBV6-5
ASSLLGGSGYT	.	TRBJ1-2	TRBV5-1
ASSQVGSGGGEETQY	.	TRBJ2-5	TRBV4-1
ASSFSSPPDTQY	.	TRBJ2-3	TRBV7-2
ASSLHGQYGYT	.	TRBJ1-2	TRBV11-2
ASSQDGVGTGGLREQY	TRBD1	TRBJ2-7	TRBV14
ASSQDLHGEGPDTQY	.	TRBJ2-3	TRBV14
ASSLAGTGAPRPF	TRBD1	TRBJ1-1	TRBV7-8
ASSPTAQGTYGYT	.	TRBJ1-2	TRBV4-1
ASSATQGPAGNTIY	.	TRBJ1-3	TRBV7-6
ASSMGTSGYRDTQY	TRBD2	TRBJ2-3	TRBV19
ASSYSGTGAQPQH	TRBD1	TRBJ1-5	TRBV6-2/TRBV6-3
AISGQGAEQPQH	TRBD1	TRBJ1-5	TRBV10-3
ASSLIREMWGNTEAF	.	TRBJ1-1	TRBV5-1
ASSPVVESSTDTQY	.	TRBJ2-3	TRBV18
ASRWREGRTGELF	.	TRBJ2-2	TRBV19
ASSETSGSRETQY	TRBD2	TRBJ2-5	TRBV5-6
ASSAQRDQETQY	.	TRBJ2-5	TRBV5-4
ASSFRQFMNTEAF	.	TRBJ1-1	TRBV28
SVDARGDYEQY	.	TRBJ2-7	TRBV29-1
ASSDSQTTNEKLF	.	TRBJ1-4	TRBV19
SVEGGTQLYGYT	.	TRBJ1-2	TRBV29-1
ASSFGQYEQY	.	TRBJ2-7	TRBV28
ASSLNSGNTIY	.	TRBJ1-3	TRBV27
ASSLGRDNSPLH	.	TRBJ1-6	TRBV5-1
ASSFGAANTEAF	.	TRBJ1-1	TRBV27
ASSPWTRQETQY	.	TRBJ2-5	TRBV7-9
ASSYGMEQTSYEQY	.	TRBJ2-7	TRBV6-2/TRBV6-3
ASSPRPGQGSTGANVLT	TRBD1	TRBJ2-6	TRBV11-2
ATSSRAGEQY	.	TRBJ2-7	TRBV15
ASSVELRSNTGELF	.	TRBJ2-2	TRBV9
ASSQEFGGGTSEVKETQY	TRBD2	TRBJ2-5	TRBV4-1
ASMGVGAENTEAF	.	TRBJ1-1	TRBV19
ASSLSPPYEQY	.	TRBJ2-7	TRBV27
ASSLLFGGGLEGHEQF	TRBD2	TRBJ2-1	TRBV7-2
ASSLDGTRGETQY	.	TRBJ2-5	TRBV7-2
SVSTGGVGETQY	TRBD1	TRBJ2-5	TRBV29-1
ASRPDTAGNTIY	.	TRBJ1-3	TRBV7-9
ASSLEGRVGTEAF	.	TRBJ1-1	TRBV7-2
ASSQEDGPNYNEQF	.	TRBJ2-1	TRBV3-1/TRBV3-2
ASSQDSRGNEQF	.	TRBJ2-1	TRBV3-1/TRBV3-2
ASVRTYNSPLH	.	TRBJ1-6	TRBV12-3/TRBV12-4
ASSRPRTARYSNQPQH	.	TRBJ1-5	TRBV3-1/TRBV3-2